This T cell receptor beta chain is drawn from a study of T cells in tuberculosis. V lost 6 bases to trimming and J lost 5 bases, with 13 bases between them. Germline V gives CDR1 LGHNT, CDR2 FRNRAP. The CDR3 runs to 13 residues. On average approximately 100,000 T cells per donor were immunosequenced. Assay: immunoSEQ multiplex PCR; the TCRdb copy retains only in-frame clones and omits some. Of around 45,000 clones in the sample, around 94% were seen once. The sequenced sample was PBMCs. The V and J genes are TRBV12-5 and TRBJ1-2, with D perhaps matching TRBD1 (6 bases). The receptor comes from a donor aged 10-29 years with latent tuberculosis or without tuberculosis infection. Some clones in this sample may be carry-over from other donors' samples. The CDR3 DNA reads TGTGCTAGTGGGGGGACACCACTATATGGCTACACCTTC. Translated, it gives CASGGTPLYGYTF.